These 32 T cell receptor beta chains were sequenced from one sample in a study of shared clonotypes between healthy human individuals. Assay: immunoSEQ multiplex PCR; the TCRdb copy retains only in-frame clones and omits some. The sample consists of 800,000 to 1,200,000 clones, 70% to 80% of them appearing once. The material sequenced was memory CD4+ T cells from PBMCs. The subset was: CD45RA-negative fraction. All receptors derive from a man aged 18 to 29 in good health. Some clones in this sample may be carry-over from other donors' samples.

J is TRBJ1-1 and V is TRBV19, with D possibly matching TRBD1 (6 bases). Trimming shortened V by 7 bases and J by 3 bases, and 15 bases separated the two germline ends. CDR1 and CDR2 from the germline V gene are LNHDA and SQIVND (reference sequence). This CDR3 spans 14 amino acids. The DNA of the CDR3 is TGTGCCAGTACCCCCGGGGGCCGGGACACTGAAGCTTTCTTT. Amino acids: CASTPGGRDTEAFF.

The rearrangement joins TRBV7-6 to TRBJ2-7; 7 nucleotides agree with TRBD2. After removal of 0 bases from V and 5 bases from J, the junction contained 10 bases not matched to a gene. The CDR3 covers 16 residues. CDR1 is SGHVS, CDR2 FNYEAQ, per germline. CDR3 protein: CASSLAGGAGDDEQYF. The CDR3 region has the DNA TGTGCCAGCAGCTTAGCGGGGGGTGCGGGAGACGACGAGCAGTACTTC. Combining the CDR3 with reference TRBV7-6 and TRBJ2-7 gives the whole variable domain GAGVSQSPRYKVTKRGQDVALRCDPISGHVSLYWYRQALGQGPEFLTYFNYEAQQDKSGLPNDRFSAERPEGSISTLTIQRTEQRDSAMYRCASSLAGGAGDDEQYFGPGTRLTVT.

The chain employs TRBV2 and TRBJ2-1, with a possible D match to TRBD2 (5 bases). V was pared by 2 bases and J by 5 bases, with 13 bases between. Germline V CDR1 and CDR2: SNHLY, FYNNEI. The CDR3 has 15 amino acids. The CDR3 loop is CASSELLALNNEQFF. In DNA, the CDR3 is TGTGCCAGCAGTGAACTGCTAGCCCTAAACAATGAGCAGTTCTTC.

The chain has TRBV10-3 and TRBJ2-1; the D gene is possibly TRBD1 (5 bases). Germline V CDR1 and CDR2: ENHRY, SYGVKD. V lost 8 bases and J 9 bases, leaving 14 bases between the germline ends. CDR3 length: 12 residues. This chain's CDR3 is CAIGAPTGEQFF. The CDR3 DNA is TGTGCCATCGGGGCCCCCACCGGTGAGCAGTTCTTC.

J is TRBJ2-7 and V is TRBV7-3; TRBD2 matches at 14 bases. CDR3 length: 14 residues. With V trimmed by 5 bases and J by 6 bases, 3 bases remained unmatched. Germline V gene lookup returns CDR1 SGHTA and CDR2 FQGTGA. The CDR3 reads CASSLGTSGSEQYF. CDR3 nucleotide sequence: TGTGCCAGCAGCCTCGGGACTAGCGGGAGCGAGCAGTACTTC.

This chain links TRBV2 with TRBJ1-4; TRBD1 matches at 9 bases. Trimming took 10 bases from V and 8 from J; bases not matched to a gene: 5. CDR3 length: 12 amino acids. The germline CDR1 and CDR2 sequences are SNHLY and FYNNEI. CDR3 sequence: CATGTGYEKLFF. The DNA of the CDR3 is TGTGCCACCGGGACAGGGTACGAAAAACTGTTTTTT.

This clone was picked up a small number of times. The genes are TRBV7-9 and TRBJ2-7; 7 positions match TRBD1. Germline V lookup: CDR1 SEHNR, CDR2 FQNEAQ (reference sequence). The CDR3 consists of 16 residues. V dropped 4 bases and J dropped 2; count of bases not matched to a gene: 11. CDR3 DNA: TGTGCCAGCAGCTCTAGACAGGGCTCCTCCACCTACGAGCAGTACTTC. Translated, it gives CASSSRQGSSTYEQYF.

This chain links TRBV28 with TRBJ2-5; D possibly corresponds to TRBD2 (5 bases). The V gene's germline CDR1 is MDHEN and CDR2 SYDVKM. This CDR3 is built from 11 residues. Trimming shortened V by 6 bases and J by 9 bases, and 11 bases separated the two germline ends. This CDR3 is CASSTLEAQYF. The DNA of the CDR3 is TGTGCCAGCAGCACCCTGGAGGCCCAGTACTTC.

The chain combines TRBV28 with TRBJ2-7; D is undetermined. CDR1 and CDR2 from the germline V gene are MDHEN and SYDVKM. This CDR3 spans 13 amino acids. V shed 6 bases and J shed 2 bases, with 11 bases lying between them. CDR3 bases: TGTGCCAGCAGGGGTGGGCCGGCCTACGAGCAGTACTTC. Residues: CASRGGPAYEQYF.

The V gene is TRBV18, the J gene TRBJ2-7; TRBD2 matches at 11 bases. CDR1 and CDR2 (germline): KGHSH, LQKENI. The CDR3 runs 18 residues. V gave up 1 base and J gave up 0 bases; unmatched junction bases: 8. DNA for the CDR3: TGTGCCAGCTCACCACTTCTAGCGGGAGGCCGTAGCTCCTACGAGCAGTACTTC. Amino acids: CASSPLLAGGRSSYEQYF.

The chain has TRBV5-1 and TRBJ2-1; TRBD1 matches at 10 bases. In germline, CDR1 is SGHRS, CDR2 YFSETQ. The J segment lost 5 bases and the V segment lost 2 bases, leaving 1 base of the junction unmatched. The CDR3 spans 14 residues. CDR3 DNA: TGCGCCAGCAGCTTTGACAGGGGGCACAATGAGCAGTTCTTC. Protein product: CASSFDRGHNEQFF.

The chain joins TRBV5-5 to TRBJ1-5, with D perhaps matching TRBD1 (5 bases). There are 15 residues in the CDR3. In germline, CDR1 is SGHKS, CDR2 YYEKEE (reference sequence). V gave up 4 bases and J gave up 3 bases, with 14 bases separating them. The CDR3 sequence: CASSPRGVINQPQHF. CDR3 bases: TGTGCCAGCAGCCCCCGGGGGGTGATCAATCAGCCCCAGCATTTT.

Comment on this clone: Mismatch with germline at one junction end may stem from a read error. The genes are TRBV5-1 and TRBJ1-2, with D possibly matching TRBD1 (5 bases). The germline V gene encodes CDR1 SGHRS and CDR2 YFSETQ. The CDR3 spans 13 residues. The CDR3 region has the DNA TGCGCCAGCAGATTGGACGGTCGGGGCGGCTACACCTTC. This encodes CASRLDGRGGYTF.

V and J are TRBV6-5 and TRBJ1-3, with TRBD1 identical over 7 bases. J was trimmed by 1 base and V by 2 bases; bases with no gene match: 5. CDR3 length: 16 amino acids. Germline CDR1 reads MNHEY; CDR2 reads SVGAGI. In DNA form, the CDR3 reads TGTGCCAGCAGTTACGTCCGGGACAGATCTGGAAACACCATATATTTT. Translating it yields CASSYVRDRSGNTIYF.

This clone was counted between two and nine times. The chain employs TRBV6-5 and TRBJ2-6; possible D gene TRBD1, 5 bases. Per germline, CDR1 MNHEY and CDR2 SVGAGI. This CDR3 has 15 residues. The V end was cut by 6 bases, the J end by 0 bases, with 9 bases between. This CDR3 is CASSLGASGANVLTF. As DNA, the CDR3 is TGTGCCAGCAGCCTAGGGGCCTCTGGGGCCAACGTCCTGACTTTC.

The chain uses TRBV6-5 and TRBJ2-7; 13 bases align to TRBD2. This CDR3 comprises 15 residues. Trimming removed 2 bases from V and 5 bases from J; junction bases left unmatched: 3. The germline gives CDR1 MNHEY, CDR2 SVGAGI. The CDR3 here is CASSYGLAGVHEQYF. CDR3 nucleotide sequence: TGTGCCAGCAGTTACGGACTAGCGGGAGTCCACGAGCAGTACTTC.

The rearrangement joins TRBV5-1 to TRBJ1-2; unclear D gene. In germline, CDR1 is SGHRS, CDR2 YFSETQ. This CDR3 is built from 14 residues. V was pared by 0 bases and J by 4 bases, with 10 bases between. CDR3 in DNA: TGCGCCAGCAGCTTGGCGGGCAGTGCCTATGGCTACACCTTC. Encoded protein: CASSLAGSAYGYTF.

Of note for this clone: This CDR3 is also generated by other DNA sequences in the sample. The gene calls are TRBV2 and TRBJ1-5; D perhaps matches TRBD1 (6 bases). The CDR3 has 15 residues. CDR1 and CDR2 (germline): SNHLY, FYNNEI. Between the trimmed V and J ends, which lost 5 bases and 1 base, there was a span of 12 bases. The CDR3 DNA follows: TGTGCCAGCAGTCCAACAGGGCTCAGCAATCAGCCCCAGCATTTT. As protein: CASSPTGLSNQPQHF.

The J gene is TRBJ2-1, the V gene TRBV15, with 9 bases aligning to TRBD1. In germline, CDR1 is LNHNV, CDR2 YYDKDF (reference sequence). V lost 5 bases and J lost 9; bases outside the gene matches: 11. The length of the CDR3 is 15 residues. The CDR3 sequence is CATSVGTGRTGEQFF. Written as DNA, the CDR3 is TGTGCCACCAGCGTCGGGACAGGGAGGACTGGTGAGCAGTTCTTC.

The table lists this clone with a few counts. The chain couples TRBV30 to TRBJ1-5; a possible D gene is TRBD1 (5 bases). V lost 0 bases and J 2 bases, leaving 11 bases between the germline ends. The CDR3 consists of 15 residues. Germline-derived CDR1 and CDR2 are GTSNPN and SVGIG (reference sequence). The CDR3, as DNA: TGTGCCTGGAGTGTGGGGGTTGTTCGCAATCAGCCCCAGCATTTT. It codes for CAWSVGVVRNQPQHF.

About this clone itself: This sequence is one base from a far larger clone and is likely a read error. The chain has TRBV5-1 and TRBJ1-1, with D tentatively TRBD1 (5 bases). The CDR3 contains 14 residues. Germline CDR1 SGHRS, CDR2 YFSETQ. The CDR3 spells CAGSYSRGDTEAFF. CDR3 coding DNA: TGCGCCGGCAGTTACTCCCGGGGGGACACTGAAGCTTTCTTT.

DNA of the CDR3: TGTGCCAGCAGCGATGCGGCAGCGGGAGGGCCAGATACGCAGTATTTT. This encodes CASSDAAAGGPDTQYF. V is TRBV11-3 and J is TRBJ2-3, with 10 nucleotides matching TRBD2. With V trimmed by 5 bases and J by 4 bases, 9 bases remained unmatched. The CDR3 totals 16 residues. Germline V gene lookup returns CDR1 SGHNT and CDR2 YENEEA. The entire variable domain, with the rest obtained from reference TRBV11-3 and TRBJ2-3, is as follows: EAGVVQSPRYKIIEKKQPVAFWCNPISGHNTLYWYLQNLGQGPELLIRYENEEAVDDSQLPKDRFSAERLKGVDSTLKIQPAELGDSAVYLCASSDAAAGGPDTQYFGPGTRLTVL.

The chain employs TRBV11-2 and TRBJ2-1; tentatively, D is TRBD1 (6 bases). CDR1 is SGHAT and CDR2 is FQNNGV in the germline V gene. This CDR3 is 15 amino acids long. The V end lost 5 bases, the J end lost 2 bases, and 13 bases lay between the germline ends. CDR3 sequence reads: CASSTPTGPYNEQFF. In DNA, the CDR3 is TGTGCCAGCAGCACCCCCACAGGGCCCTACAATGAGCAGTTCTTC. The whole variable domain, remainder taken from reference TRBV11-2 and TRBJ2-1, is EAGVAQSPRYKIIEKRQSVAFWCNPISGHATLYWYQQILGQGPKLLIQFQNNGVVDDSQLPKDRFSAERLKGVDSTLKIQPAKLEDSAVYLCASSTPTGPYNEQFFGPGTRLTVL.

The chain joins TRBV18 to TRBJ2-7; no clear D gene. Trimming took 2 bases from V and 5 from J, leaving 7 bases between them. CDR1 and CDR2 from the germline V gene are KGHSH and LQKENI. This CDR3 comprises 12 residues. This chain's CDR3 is CASSPLENEQYF. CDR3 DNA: TGTGCCAGCTCACCATTGGAAAACGAGCAGTACTTC.

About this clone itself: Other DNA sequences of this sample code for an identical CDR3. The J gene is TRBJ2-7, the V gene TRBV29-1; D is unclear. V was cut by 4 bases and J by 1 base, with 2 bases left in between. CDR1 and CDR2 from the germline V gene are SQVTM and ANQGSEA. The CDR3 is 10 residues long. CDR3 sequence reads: CSVGSYEQYF. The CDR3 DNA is TGCAGCGTTGGTTCCTACGAGCAGTACTTC.

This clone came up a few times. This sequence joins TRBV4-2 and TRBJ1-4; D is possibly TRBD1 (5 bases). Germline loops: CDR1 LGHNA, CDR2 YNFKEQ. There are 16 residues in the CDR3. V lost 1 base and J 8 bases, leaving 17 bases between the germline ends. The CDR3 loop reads CASSQAQATGGEKLFF. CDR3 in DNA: TGTGCCAGCAGCCAAGCGCAGGCCACTGGGGGGGAAAAACTGTTTTTT.

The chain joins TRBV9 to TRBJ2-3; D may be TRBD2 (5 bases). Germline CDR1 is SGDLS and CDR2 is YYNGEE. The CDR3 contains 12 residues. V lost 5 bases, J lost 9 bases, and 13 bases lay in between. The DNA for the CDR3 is TGTGCCAGCAGTGACGGGGAGATCACGCAGTATTTT. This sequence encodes CASSDGEITQYF.

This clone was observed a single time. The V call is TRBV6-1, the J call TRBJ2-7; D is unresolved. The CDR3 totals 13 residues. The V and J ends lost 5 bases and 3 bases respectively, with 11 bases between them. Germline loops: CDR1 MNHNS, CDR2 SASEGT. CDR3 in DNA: TGTGCCAGCAGTCCCCGCGCTCTCTACGAGCAGTACTTC. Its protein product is CASSPRALYEQYF.

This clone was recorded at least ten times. CDR3 sequence: CASSSLGLWLDTQYF. As DNA, the CDR3 is TGTGCCAGCAGCTCCCTGGGGTTATGGTTAGATACGCAGTATTTT. The rearrangement joins TRBV11-2 to TRBJ2-3; no clear D. This CDR3 comprises 15 residues. Trimming stripped 4 bases from V and 5 bases from J, with 16 bases between. CDR1 and CDR2 (germline): SGHAT, FQNNGV.

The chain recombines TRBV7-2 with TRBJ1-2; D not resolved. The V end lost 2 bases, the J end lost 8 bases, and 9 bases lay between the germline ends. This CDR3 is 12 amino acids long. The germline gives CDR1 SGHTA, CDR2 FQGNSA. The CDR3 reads CASSLLTRGYTF. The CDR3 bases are TGTGCCAGCAGCTTATTGACAAGAGGCTACACCTTC.

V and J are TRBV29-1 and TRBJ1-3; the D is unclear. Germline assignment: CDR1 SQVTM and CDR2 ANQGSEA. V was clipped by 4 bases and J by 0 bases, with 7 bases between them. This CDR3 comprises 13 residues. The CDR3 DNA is TGCAGCGTTGGCGACTACTCTGGAAACACCATATATTTT. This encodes CSVGDYSGNTIYF. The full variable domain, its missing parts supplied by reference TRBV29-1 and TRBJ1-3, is SAVISQKPSRDICQRGTSLTIQCQVDSQVTMMFWYRQQPGQSLTLIATANQGSEATYESGFVIDKFPISRPNLTFSTLTVSNMSPEDSSIYLCSVGDYSGNTIYFGEGSWLTVV.

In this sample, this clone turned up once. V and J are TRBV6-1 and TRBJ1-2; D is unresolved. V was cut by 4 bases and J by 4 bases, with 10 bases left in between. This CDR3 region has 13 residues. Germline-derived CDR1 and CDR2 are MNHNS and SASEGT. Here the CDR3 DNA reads TGTGCCAGCAGTGTGAGATTACCCTATGGCTACACCTTC. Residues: CASSVRLPYGYTF.